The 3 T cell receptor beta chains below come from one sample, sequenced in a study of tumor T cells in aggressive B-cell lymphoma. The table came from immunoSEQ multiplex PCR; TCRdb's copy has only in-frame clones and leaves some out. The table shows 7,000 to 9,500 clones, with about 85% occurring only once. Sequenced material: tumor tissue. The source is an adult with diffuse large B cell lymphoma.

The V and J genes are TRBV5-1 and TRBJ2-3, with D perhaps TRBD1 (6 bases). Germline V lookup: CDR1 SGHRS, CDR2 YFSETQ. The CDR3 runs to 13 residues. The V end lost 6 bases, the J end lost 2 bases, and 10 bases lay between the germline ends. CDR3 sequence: CASNGGSTDTQYF. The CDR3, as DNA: TGCGCCAGCAATGGGGGCTCCACAGATACGCAGTATTTT.

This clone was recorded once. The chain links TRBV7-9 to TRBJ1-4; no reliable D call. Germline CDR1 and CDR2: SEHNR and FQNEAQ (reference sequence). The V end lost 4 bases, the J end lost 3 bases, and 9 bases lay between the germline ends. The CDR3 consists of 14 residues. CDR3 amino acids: CASSSGLPNEKLFF. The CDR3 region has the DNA TGTGCCAGCAGCTCGGGGTTACCTAATGAAAAACTGTTTTTT. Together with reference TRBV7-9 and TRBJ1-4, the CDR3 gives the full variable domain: DTGVSQNPRHKITKRGQNVTFRCDPISEHNRLYWYRQTLGQGPEFLTYFQNEAQLEKSRLLSDRFSAERPKGSFSTLEIQRTEQGDSAMYLCASSSGLPNEKLFFGSGTQLSVL.

The CDR3 sequence is CASSYETGGTDTQYF. DNA of the CDR3: TGTGCCAGCAGCTACGAGACAGGGGGCACAGATACGCAGTATTTT. The V call is TRBV5-6, the J call TRBJ2-3; 8 nucleotides align to TRBD1. Trimming took 3 bases from V and 1 from J; bases not matched to a gene: 4. The CDR3 consists of 15 residues. Germline-derived CDR1 and CDR2 are SGHDT and YYEEEE.